These 11 T cell receptor beta chains were sequenced from one sample in a study of neurological immune-mediated disorders. Each CDR3 protein gets one entry after TCRdb re-called the 5' RACE reads with MiXCR. The repertoire includes roughly 60,000 distinct CDR3 sequences, around 3.4% of them detected once, and approximately 3.1% sits in the top ten. The sample comprised PBMCs. All receptors come from a woman in her thirties with multiple sclerosis.

This clonotype was counted many times. The rearrangement uses TRBV5-1 and TRBJ2-2; no clear D gene. V was cut by 0 bases and J by 1 base, with 7 bases left in between. The CDR3 is 15 residues long. The germline V gene encodes CDR1 SGHRS and CDR2 YFSETQ. Here the CDR3 DNA reads TGCGCCAGCAGCTTGGTAATGGAGAACACCGGGGAGCTGTTTTTT. Translation gives CASSLVMENTGELFF. Combining the CDR3 with reference TRBV5-1 and TRBJ2-2 gives the whole variable domain KAGVTQTPRYLIKTRGQQVTLSCSPISGHRSVSWYQQTPGQGLQFLFEYFSETQRNKGNFPGRFSGRQFSNSRSEMNVSTLELGDSALYLCASSLVMENTGELFFGEGSRLTVL.

This clonotype was seen at least ten times. The CDR3 spells CASSAGTRKFSSTDTQYF. The CDR3 nucleotides are TGTGCCAGCAGCGCCGGGACTCGAAAATTCTCTAGCACAGATACGCAGTATTTT. V gene TRBV12-3 or TRBV12-4 combines with J gene TRBJ2-3; a possible D gene is TRBD2 (6 bases). V was pared by 6 bases and J by 0 bases, with 22 bases between. This CDR3 has 18 residues.

This clonotype was detected ten times or more. The chain recombines TRBV27 with TRBJ2-2; D possibly uses TRBD1 or TRBD2 (5 bases each). This CDR3 spans 14 amino acids. Germline loops: CDR1 MNHEY, CDR2 SMNVEV (reference sequence). The V end was cut by 4 bases, the J end by 6 bases, with 12 bases between. The chain's CDR3 is CASSWDVGAGELFF. Here the CDR3 DNA reads TGTGCCAGCAGTTGGGACGTCGGGGCCGGGGAGCTGTTTTTT.

The sample holds many counts of this clonotype. The rearrangement uses TRBV29-1 and TRBJ2-2; TRBD1 aligns across 8 bases. V lost 6 bases, J lost 4 bases, and 4 bases stayed unmatched. Germline CDR1 and CDR2: SQVTM and ANQGSEA. There are 13 residues in the CDR3. CDR3 bases: TGCAGCGTGACAGGGGATGGCACCGGGGAGCTGTTTTTT. Translated, it gives CSVTGDGTGELFF.

A word on this clonotype: Lacking the conserved final phenylalanine or tryptophan, this CDR3 likely reflects a read error. The chain combines TRBV6-5 with TRBJ2-5; D ambiguous. Germline values: CDR1 MNHEY, CDR2 SVGAGI. V lost 2 bases, J lost 5 bases, and 9 bases lay in between. The CDR3 totals 13 residues. The CDR3 coding sequence is TGTGCCAGCAGTTACACTGAGGATGAGACCCAGTACAAC. Protein: CASSYTEDETQYN.

The chain couples TRBV6-5 to TRBJ2-1; 11 bases line up with TRBD2. The trim removed 4 bases at V and 3 bases at J, leaving 5 bases unmatched. Germline CDR1 and CDR2: MNHEY and SVGAGI. The CDR3 totals 16 residues. The CDR3 region is CASSSTTSGSYNEQFF. The CDR3 DNA reads as TGTGCCAGCAGTTCAACCACTAGCGGGAGCTACAATGAGCAGTTCTTC.

This clonotype was found many times. The gene calls are TRBV5-1 and TRBJ1-1; no firm D call. The V gene lost 0 bases and the J gene lost 3 bases, with 3 bases spanning the gap. CDR1 and CDR2 from the germline V gene are SGHRS and YFSETQ. The CDR3 covers 12 residues. The CDR3 sequence is CASSLGHTEAFF. The CDR3 region has the DNA TGCGCCAGCAGCTTGGGGCACACTGAAGCTTTCTTT. The full variable domain, with the rest looked up from reference TRBV5-1 and TRBJ1-1, is KAGVTQTPRYLIKTRGQQVTLSCSPISGHRSVSWYQQTPGQGLQFLFEYFSETQRNKGNFPGRFSGRQFSNSRSEMNVSTLELGDSALYLCASSLGHTEAFFGQGTRLTVV.

This clonotype occurred many times. The chain is built from TRBV7-3 and TRBJ2-3; unclear D gene. The V gene lost 1 base and the J gene lost 7 bases, with 9 bases spanning the gap. CDR3 size: 13 residues. Germline V gene sequence: CDR1 SGHTA, CDR2 FQGTGA. The CDR3 DNA sequence: TGTGCCAGCAGCTTAAGCCCCCCGAATACGCAGTATTTT. This codes for CASSLSPPNTQYF.

This clonotype occurred many times. The rearrangement uses TRBV5-1 and TRBJ1-1; 8 bases match TRBD1. This CDR3 comprises 14 residues. Germline V lookup: CDR1 SGHRS, CDR2 YFSETQ. Germline trimming cut 0 bases from V and 3 bases from J; bases unmatched to any gene: 1. The CDR3 DNA reads TGCGCCAGCAGCTTGGGACAGGGGTACACTGAAGCTTTCTTT. Its protein product is CASSLGQGYTEAFF.

This clonotype was seen ten or more times. The chain employs TRBV5-1 and TRBJ2-7; 8 bases fit TRBD2. Germline V CDR1 and CDR2: SGHRS, YFSETQ. V shed 5 bases and J 5 bases; nucleotides not matched to a gene: 9. The length of the CDR3 is 14 residues. CDR3 amino acids: CASSVGAGDNEQYF. CDR3 in DNA: TGCGCCAGCAGTGTCGGAGCGGGAGACAACGAGCAGTACTTC.

This clonotype was picked up many times. The chain recombines TRBV20-1 with TRBJ2-7; 9 positions match TRBD1. The V gene end was trimmed by 3 bases and the J gene end by 3 bases; junction bases not matched to a gene: 6. CDR3 length equals 14 residues. Germline V gene lookup returns CDR1 DFQATT and CDR2 SNEGSKA (reference sequence). The CDR3 reads CSASNRGRRYEQYF. Written as DNA, the CDR3 is TGCAGTGCTAGTAACAGGGGGCGACGCTACGAGCAGTACTTC.